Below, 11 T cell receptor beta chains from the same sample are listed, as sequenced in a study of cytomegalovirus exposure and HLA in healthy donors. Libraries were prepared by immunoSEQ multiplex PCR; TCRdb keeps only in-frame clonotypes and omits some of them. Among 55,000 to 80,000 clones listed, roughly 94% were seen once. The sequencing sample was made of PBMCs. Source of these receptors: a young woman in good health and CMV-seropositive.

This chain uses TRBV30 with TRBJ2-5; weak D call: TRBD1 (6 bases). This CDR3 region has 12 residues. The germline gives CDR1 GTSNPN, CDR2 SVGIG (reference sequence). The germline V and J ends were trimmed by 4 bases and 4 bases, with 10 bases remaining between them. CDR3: CAWTQGGETQYF. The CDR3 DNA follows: TGTGCCTGGACCCAAGGGGGAGAGACCCAGTACTTC.

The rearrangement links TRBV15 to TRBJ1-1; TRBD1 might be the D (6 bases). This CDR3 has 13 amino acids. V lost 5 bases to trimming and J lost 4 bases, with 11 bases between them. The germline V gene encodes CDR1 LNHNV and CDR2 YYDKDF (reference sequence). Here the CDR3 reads CATSAGASTEAFF. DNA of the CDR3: TGTGCCACCAGCGCAGGGGCGAGCACTGAAGCTTTCTTT.

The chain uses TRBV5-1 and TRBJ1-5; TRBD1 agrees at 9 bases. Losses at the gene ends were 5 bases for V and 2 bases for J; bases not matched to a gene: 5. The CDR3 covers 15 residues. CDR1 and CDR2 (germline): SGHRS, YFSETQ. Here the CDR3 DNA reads TGCGCCAGCAGGGAGACAGGGGGTGGCAATCAGCCCCAGCATTTT. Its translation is CASRETGGGNQPQHF.

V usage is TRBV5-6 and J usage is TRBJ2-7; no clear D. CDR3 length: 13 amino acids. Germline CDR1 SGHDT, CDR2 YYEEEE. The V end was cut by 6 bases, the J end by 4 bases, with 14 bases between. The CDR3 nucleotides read TGTGCCAGCACAAAGGCGGCCCGATACGAGCAGTACTTC. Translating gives CASTKAARYEQYF.

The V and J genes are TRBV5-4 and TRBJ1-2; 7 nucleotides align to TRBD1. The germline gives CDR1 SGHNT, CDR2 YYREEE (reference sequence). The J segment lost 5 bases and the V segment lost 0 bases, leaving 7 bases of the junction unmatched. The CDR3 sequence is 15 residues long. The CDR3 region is CASSLGGQYPYGYTF. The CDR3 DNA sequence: TGTGCCAGCAGCTTGGGGGGACAGTACCCTTATGGCTACACCTTC.

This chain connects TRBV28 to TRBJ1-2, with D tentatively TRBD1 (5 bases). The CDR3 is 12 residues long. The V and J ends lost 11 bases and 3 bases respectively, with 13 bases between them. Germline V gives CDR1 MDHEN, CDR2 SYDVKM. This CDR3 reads CASARGHYGYTF. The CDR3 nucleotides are TGTGCCTCCGCAAGGGGCCACTATGGCTACACCTTC.

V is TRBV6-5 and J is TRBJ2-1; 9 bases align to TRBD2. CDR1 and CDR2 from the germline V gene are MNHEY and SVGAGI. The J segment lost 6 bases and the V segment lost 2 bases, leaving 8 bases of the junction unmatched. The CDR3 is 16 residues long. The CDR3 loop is CASSYQAGAGGNEQFF. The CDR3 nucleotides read TGTGCCAGCAGTTACCAAGCAGGAGCGGGAGGCAATGAGCAGTTCTTC.

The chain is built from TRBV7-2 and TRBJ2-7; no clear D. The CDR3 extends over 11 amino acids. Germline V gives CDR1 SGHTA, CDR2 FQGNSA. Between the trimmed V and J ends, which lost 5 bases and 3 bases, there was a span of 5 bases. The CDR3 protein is CASSLYYEQYF. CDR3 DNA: TGTGCCAGCAGCCTCTACTACGAGCAGTACTTC.

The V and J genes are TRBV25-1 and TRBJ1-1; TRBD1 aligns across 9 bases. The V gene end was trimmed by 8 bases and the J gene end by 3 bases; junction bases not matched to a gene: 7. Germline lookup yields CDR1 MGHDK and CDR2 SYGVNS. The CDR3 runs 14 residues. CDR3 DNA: TGTGCCAGCCTCCCCGGGACAGGGCACACTGAAGCTTTCTTT. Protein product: CASLPGTGHTEAFF.

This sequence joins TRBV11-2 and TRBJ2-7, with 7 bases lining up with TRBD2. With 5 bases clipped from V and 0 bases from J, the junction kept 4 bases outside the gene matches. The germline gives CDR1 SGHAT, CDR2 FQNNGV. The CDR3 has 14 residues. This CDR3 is CASSALAVSYEQYF. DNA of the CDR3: TGTGCCAGCAGCGCCCTAGCGGTCTCCTACGAGCAGTACTTC.

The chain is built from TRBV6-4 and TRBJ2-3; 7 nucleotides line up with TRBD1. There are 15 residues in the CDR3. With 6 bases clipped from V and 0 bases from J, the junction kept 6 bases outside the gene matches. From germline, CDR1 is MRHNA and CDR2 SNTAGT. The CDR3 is CASRGTAPSTDTQYF. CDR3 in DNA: TGTGCCAGCAGGGGGACAGCTCCTAGCACAGATACGCAGTATTTT.